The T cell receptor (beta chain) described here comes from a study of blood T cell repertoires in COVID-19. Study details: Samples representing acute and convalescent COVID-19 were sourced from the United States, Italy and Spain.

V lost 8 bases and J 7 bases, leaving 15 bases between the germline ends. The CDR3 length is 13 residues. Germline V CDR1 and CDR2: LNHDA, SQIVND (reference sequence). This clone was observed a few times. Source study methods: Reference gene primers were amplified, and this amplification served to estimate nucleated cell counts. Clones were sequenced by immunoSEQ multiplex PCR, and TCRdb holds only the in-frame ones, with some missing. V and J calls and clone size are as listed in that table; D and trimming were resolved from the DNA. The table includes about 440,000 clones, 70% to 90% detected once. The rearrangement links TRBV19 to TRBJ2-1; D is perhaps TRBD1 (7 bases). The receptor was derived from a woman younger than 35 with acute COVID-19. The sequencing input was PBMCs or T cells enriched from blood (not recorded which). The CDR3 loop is CASSRGAVNEQFF. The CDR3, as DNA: TGTGCCAGTTCCAGGGGGGCGGTGAATGAGCAGTTCTTC. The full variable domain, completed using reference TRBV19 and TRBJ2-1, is DGGITQSPKYLFRKEGQNVTLSCEQNLNHDAMYWYRQDPGQGLRLIYYSQIVNDFQKGDIAEGYSVSREKKESFPLTVTSAQKNPTAFYLCASSRGAVNEQFFGPGTRLTVL.